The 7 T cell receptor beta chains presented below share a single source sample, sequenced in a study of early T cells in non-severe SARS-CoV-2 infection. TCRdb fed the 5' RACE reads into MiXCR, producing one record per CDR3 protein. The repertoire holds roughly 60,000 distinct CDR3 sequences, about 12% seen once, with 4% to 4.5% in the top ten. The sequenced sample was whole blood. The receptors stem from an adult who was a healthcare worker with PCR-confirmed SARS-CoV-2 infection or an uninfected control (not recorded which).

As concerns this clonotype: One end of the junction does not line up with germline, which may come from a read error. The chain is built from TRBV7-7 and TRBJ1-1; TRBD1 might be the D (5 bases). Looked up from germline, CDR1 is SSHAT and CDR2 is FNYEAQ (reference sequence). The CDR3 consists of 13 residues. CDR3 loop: CASSTDRNTEAFF. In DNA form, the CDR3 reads TGTGCTAGCAGCACAGACAGAAACACTGAAGCTTTCTTT.

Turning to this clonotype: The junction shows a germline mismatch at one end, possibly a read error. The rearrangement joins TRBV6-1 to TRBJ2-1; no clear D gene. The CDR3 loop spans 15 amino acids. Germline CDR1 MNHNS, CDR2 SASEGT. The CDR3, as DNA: TGTGCCAGCAGTGAACGGGCAGCCCGCCCCAATGTGCAGTTCTTC. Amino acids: CASSERAARPNVQFF.

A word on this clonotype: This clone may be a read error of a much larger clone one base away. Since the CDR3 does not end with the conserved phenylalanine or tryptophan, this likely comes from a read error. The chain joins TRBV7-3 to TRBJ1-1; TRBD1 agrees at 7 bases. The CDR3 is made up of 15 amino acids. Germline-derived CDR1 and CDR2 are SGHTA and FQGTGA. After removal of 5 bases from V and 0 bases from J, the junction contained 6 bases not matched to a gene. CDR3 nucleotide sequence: TGTGCCAGCAGCCGGACAGGTGCTCTGAACACTGAAGCTTTCTGT. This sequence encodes CASSRTGALNTEAFC.

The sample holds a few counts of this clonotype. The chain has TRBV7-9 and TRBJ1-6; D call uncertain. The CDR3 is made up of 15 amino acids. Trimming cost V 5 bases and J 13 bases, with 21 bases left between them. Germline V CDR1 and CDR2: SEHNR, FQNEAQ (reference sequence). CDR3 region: CASSPWTDVPGPLHF. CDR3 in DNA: TGTGCCAGCAGCCCCTGGACGGACGTTCCCGGCCCCCTCCACTTT.

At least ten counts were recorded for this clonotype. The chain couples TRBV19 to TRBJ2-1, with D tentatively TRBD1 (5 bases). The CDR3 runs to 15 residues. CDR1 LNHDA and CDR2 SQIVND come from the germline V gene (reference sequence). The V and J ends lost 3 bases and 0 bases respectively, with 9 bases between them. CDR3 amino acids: CASSMDDSSYNEQFF. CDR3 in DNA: TGTGCCAGTAGTATGGATGACAGCTCCTACAATGAGCAGTTCTTC.

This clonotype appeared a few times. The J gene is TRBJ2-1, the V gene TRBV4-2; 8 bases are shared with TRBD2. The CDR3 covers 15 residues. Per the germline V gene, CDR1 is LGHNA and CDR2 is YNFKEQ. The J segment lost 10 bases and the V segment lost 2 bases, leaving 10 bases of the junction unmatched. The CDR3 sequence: CASSQPSSGAREQFF. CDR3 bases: TGTGCCAGCAGCCAACCCAGTAGCGGGGCTAGGGAGCAGTTCTTC.

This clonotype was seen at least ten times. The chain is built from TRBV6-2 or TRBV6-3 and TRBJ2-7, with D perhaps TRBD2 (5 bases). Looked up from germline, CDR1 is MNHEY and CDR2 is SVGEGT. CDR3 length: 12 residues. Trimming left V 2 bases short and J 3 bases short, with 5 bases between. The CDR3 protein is CASSYDYYEQYF. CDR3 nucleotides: TGTGCCAGCAGTTACGACTACTACGAGCAGTACTTC.